This T cell receptor (beta chain) was profiled in a study of T cell responses to AZD1222 COVID-19 vaccine. Study-wide results and caveats: The study found Spike-specific TCR breadth and depth rose after two AZD1222 doses. There were mostly white British donors and more females than males, and clonal diversity was possibly underestimated. Among vaccine-associated CD4 TCRs, coverage spanned spike, with dominance at 160-218 and 743-854.

A word on this clone: Its antigen is unknown.

V was clipped by 1 base and J by 5 bases, with 6 bases between them. The CDR3 runs to 13 residues. Assay used: immunoSEQ multiplex PCR; TCRdb lists only in-frame clones, some missing. Of fewer than 100,000 clones in the sample, roughly 90% are singletons; the top ten hold around 1.4%. The TCR sequence derives from an adult who received the AZD1222 COVID-19 vaccine. The V call is TRBV12-3 or TRBV12-4, the J call TRBJ2-1, with D unclear. This sample comprised peripheral blood, obtained 28 days after the second AZD1222 dose. The CDR3 region has the DNA TGTGCCAGCAGTTTAGGTCGGAACAATGAGCAGTTCTTC. Translating gives CASSLGRNNEQFF.